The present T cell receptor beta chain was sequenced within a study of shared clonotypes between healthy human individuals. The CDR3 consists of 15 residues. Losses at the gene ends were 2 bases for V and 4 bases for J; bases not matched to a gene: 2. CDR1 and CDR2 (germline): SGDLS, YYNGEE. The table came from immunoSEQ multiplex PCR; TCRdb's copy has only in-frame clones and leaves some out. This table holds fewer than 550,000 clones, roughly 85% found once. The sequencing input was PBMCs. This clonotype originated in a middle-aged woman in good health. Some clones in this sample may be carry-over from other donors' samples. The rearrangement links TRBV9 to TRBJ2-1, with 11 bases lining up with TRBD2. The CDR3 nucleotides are TGTGCCAGCAGCGTGACTAGCGGGATATACAATGAGCAGTTCTTC. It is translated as CASSVTSGIYNEQFF.